Listed here are 18 T cell receptor beta chains from one sample, sequenced in a study of read filtering for tumor transcriptome and immune sequencing. This library used 300 to 450 ng RNA and molecular barcoded adaptors spanning alpha/delta and beta/gamma chains. One entry per CDR3 protein results from TCRdb running MiXCR on the reads. The sample holds 100,000 to 150,000 distinct CDR3 sequences, approximately 12% seen once. The material sequenced was a population of CD138-negative cells sorted from bone marrow. These TCRs come from a donor at least 40 years old with multiple myeloma.

This clonotype was recorded at least ten times. The chain combines TRBV5-1 with TRBJ1-4, with D unresolved. The germline V gene encodes CDR1 SGHRS and CDR2 YFSETQ. CDR3 length: 17 residues. V dropped 0 bases and J dropped 0 bases, with 12 bases sitting between them. This CDR3 reads CASSLEPNGATNEKLFF. CDR3 DNA: TGCGCCAGCAGCTTGGAACCGAACGGAGCAACTAATGAAAAACTGTTTTTT.

Regarding this clonotype: Being one base from a much bigger clone, this may be a read error. This chain joins TRBV27 and TRBJ1-1, with D possibly TRBD1 on 5 matching bases. This CDR3 has 13 amino acids. CDR1 is MNHEY, CDR2 SMNVEV, per germline (reference sequence). CDR3: CASSRLGGTEASF. CDR3 DNA: TGTGCCAGCAGTCGATTGGGGGGGACCGAAGCTTCCTTT.

This clonotype appeared many times. The chain employs TRBV12-3 or TRBV12-4 and TRBJ1-1; D is perhaps TRBD1 (5 bases). Trimming took 6 bases from V and 0 from J, leaving 11 bases between them. CDR3 size: 14 residues. The CDR3 spells CASSRDGMNTEAFF. CDR3 coding DNA: TGTGCCAGCAGCAGGGACGGCATGAACACTGAAGCTTTCTTT.

To note about this clonotype: This may come from a read error, since a much larger clone is one base off. CDR3 coding DNA: TGCGCCAACAGTGATGGATTCGCGGGTGGCAAAAACATTCAGTACTTC. This sequence encodes CANSDGFAGGKNIQYF. V gene TRBV10-2 combines with J gene TRBJ2-4, with D possibly matching TRBD2 (5 bases). Germline V gene sequence: CDR1 WSHSY, CDR2 SAAADI. The CDR3 totals 16 residues.

This clonotype was seen repeatedly, ten times or more. The CDR3 DNA reads as TGTGCCAGCAGTCGCAGGGTCTACGAGCAGTACTTC. Translated: CASSRRVYEQYF. This rearrangement joins TRBV28 to TRBJ2-7, with D perhaps TRBD1 (5 bases). Per the germline V gene, CDR1 is MDHEN and CDR2 is SYDVKM. This CDR3 has 12 residues. Trimming took 5 bases from V and 3 from J, leaving 8 bases between them.

This clonotype was picked up many times. The rearrangement joins TRBV2 to TRBJ1-2; D possibly corresponds to TRBD1 (6 bases). The V and J ends lost 4 bases and 6 bases respectively, with 9 bases between them. The CDR3 sequence is 12 residues long. The germline V gene has CDR1 SNHLY and CDR2 FYNNEI. The CDR3 sequence is CASSVSGDGYTF. CDR3 in DNA: TGTGCCAGCAGTGTATCAGGGGATGGCTACACCTTC.

This clonotype was counted ten times or more. J is TRBJ2-7 and V is TRBV28; a weak D match, TRBD2 (6 bases). V was clipped by 8 bases and J by 3 bases, with 17 bases between them. Germline V gene sequence: CDR1 MDHEN, CDR2 SYDVKM. The CDR3 runs to 14 residues. In DNA form, the CDR3 reads TGTGCCAGCGGGTACTCGGGACTGAACTACGAGCAGTACTTC. Its protein is CASGYSGLNYEQYF.

The chain couples TRBV20-1 to TRBJ2-5; a weak D match, TRBD2 (7 bases). With 4 bases removed from V and 5 bases from J, the gap between germline ends came to 11 bases. This CDR3 has 12 residues. The germline gives CDR1 DFQATT, CDR2 SNEGSKA (reference sequence). The CDR3 nucleotides are TGCAGTGCTAAAGGCGGGGGCGAGACCCAGTACTTC. This encodes CSAKGGGETQYF.

This clonotype was seen at least ten times. The chain joins TRBV4-1 to TRBJ1-1; 8 bases agree with TRBD1. In germline, CDR1 is MGHRA, CDR2 YSYEKL. The junction had 6 bases not matched to a gene; V was cut back by 4 bases and J by 5 bases. CDR3 length equals 14 residues. In nucleotides, the CDR3 is TGCGCCAGCAGCCGTGACAGGGGCGAAACTGAAGCTTTCTTT. Residues: CASSRDRGETEAFF.

This clonotype was recorded many times. The chain couples TRBV6-5 to TRBJ2-3, with TRBD2 matching 8 bases. The CDR3 spans 15 residues. The ends lost 6 bases at V and 3 bases at J; junction bases unmatched: 8. Germline V CDR1 and CDR2: MNHEY, SVGAGI. The CDR3 reads CASRTGGAVTDTQYF. In DNA form, the CDR3 reads TGTGCCAGCAGGACCGGGGGGGCCGTGACAGATACGCAGTATTTT.

This clonotype was detected many times. The chain employs TRBV29-1 and TRBJ2-1; TRBD2 matches at 8 bases. Germline assignment: CDR1 SQVTM and CDR2 ANQGSEA. The CDR3 has 14 amino acids. V lost 8 bases, J lost 4 bases, and 10 bases stayed unmatched. CDR3 amino acids: CSTIRIAGYNEQFF. DNA for the CDR3: TGCAGCACCATCCGAATAGCGGGGTACAATGAGCAGTTCTTC.

In its sample, this clonotype was seen many times. The chain employs TRBV20-1 and TRBJ2-3; 8 bases line up with TRBD2. Germline CDR1 and CDR2: DFQATT and SNEGSKA (reference sequence). V gave up 7 bases and J gave up 3 bases; unmatched junction bases: 6. The CDR3 has 13 residues. The CDR3, as DNA: TGCAGTGTTCCCGGGAGGGGAACAGATACGCAGTATTTT. Its protein is CSVPGRGTDTQYF.

The chain combines TRBV19 with TRBJ1-5, with 7 bases lining up with TRBD1. V lost 0 bases, J lost 6 bases, and 5 bases stayed unmatched. This CDR3 region has 15 residues. Germline assignment: CDR1 LNHDA and CDR2 SQIVND (reference sequence). CDR3 sequence: CASSIELQGIQPQHF. CDR3 DNA sequence: TGTGCCAGTAGTATAGAATTACAGGGGATTCAGCCCCAGCATTTT.

This clonotype was counted at least ten times. This chain connects TRBV7-8 to TRBJ2-1; tentative D call: TRBD1 (5 bases). CDR3 length: 14 residues. Per the germline V gene, CDR1 is SGHVS and CDR2 is FQNEAQ. V shed 0 bases and J shed 9 bases, with 12 bases lying between them. The CDR3 loop is CASSLAPTGSEQFF. The CDR3 DNA follows: TGTGCCAGCAGCTTAGCCCCTACAGGAAGTGAGCAGTTCTTC.

The V gene is TRBV30, the J gene TRBJ2-5; D unresolved. The CDR3 runs 11 residues. The V and J ends lost 6 bases and 0 bases respectively, with 5 bases between them. In germline, CDR1 is GTSNPN, CDR2 SVGIG (reference sequence). The CDR3 DNA sequence: TGTGCCTGTGGTAACCAAGAGACCCAGTACTTC. This codes for CACGNQETQYF.

Ten or more counts support this clonotype. V is TRBV20-1 and J is TRBJ2-1; TRBD2 is a possible D gene (5 bases). Germline-derived CDR1 and CDR2 are DFQATT and SNEGSKA (reference sequence). With 2 bases removed from V and 0 bases from J, the gap between germline ends came to 11 bases. The CDR3 extends over 15 amino acids. CDR3 in DNA: TGCAGTGCTAGAAATCCCAGCGGCTCCTACAATGAGCAGTTCTTC. The encoded protein is CSARNPSGSYNEQFF.

This clonotype has just a few counts. V gene TRBV3-1 combines with J gene TRBJ2-7; TRBD1 matches at 8 bases. With V trimmed by 0 bases and J by 4 bases, 5 bases remained unmatched. The CDR3 spans 15 residues. Per germline, CDR1 LGHDT and CDR2 YNNKEL (reference sequence). CDR3 protein: CASSQDRQGSYEQYF. In DNA form, the CDR3 reads TGTGCCAGCAGCCAAGACCGACAGGGGTCGTACGAGCAGTACTTC.

A remark on this clonotype: A clone one base away is much larger, so this may be a read error. This chain uses TRBV28 with TRBJ2-7; 8 nucleotides match TRBD1. Trimming removed 3 bases from V and 6 bases from J; junction bases left unmatched: 10. This CDR3 region has 15 residues. Germline V gives CDR1 MDHEN, CDR2 SYDVKM. CDR3 residues: CASSFTGGRWSEQYF. DNA of the CDR3: TGTGCCAGCAGTTTCACAGGGGGTCGGTGGAGCGAGCAGTACTTC.